This TCR beta chain was captured in a study of cytomegalovirus exposure and HLA in healthy donors. General study findings and limits: A few chains tied to CMV proved CMV antigen-specific in vitro. The study flagged around 160 TCR beta chains as cytomegalovirus-associated. The tendency of first-cohort TCR clusters to co-occur in the roughly 110 validation repertoires was the finding of a later analysis.

The donors belonged to the roughly 120-subject validation cohort, separate from the 666-subject first cohort. Germline CDR1 is KGHSH and CDR2 is LQKENI. This CDR3 region has 13 residues. V was pared by 0 bases and J by 5 bases, with 7 bases between. Points on this clone: The antigen is not known.

The method was immunoSEQ multiplex PCR; TCRdb's version includes in-frame clones alone and lacks a portion of them. The data hold around 140,000 clones, with 85% to 90% observed a single time. The chain is built from TRBV18 and TRBJ1-1; D ambiguous. This sequence was found in a young woman in good health and CMV-seronegative. Sample: PBMCs. In nucleotides, the CDR3 is TGTGCCAGCTCACCACCGGGAGGGACTGAAGCTTTCTTT. It yields the protein CASSPPGGTEAFF. Full variable domain (outside the CDR3, taken from reference TRBV18 and TRBJ1-1): NAGVMQNPRHLVRRRGQEARLRCSPMKGHSHVYWYRQLPEEGLKFMVYLQKENIIDESGMPKERFSAEFPKEGPSILRIQQVVRGDSAAYFCASSPPGGTEAFFGQGTRLTVV.